This T cell receptor (beta chain) derives from a study of spatial heterogeneity in lung cancer. The germline CDR1 and CDR2 sequences are MGHRA and YSYEKL. The CDR3 runs 16 residues. The V end was cut by 2 bases, the J end by 5 bases, with 18 bases between. MiXCR, run by TCRdb on the 5' RACE reads, gives a single entry per CDR3 protein. The sample holds about 10,000 distinct CDR3 sequences, under 30% seen once. Specified time point: blood at routine non-recurrence follow-up after resection. The V gene is TRBV4-1, the J gene TRBJ1-1; D might be TRBD1 (5 bases). The sample was PBMCs, taken at follow-up. This sequence originates from a female donor with early-stage non-small cell lung cancer. The CDR3 spells CASSQPRRGRGTEAFF. CDR3 DNA: TGCGCCAGCAGCCAACCTAGGAGGGGTCGGGGGACTGAAGCTTTCTTT.